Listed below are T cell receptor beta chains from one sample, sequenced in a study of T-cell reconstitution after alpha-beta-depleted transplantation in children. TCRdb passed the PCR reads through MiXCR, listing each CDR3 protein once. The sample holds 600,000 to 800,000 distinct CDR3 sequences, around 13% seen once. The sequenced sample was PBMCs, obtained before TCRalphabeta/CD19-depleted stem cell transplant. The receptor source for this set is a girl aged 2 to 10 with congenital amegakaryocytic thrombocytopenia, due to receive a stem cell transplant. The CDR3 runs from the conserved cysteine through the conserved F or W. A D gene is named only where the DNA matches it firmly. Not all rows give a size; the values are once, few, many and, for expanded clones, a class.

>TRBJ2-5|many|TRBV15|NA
CATSRDGGGETQYF
TGTGCCACCAGCAGAGATGGCGGTGGTGAGACCCAGTACTTC
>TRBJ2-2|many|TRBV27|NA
CASTGGQPGELFF
TGTGCCAGCACGGGTGGTCAGCCCGGGGAGCTGTTTTTT
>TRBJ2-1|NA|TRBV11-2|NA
CASSLEMTSIDEQFF
TGTGCCAGCAGCTTAGAAATGACTAGTATCGATGAGCAGTTCTTC
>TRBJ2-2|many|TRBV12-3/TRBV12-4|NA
CASSSNANTGELFF
TGTGCCAGCAGTTCGAATGCGAACACCGGGGAGCTGTTTTTT
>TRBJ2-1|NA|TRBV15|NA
CATSSSWNEQFF
TGTGCCACCAGCAGCAGCTGGAATGAGCAGTTCTTC
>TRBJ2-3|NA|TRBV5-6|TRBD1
CASSLGRGDRGRTDTQYF
TGTGCCAGCAGCTTGGGTAGGGGGGACAGGGGAAGGACAGATACGCAGTATTTT
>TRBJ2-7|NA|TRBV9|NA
CASSVGEFYEQYF
TGTGCCAGCAGCGTAGGAGAATTTTACGAGCAGTACTTC
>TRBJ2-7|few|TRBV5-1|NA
CASSLVNTRGSYEQYF
TGCGCCAGCAGCTTGGTAAACACTCGAGGATCCTACGAGCAGTACTTC
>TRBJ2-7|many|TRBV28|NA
CASSLSRGLGSYEQYF
TGTGCCAGCAGTTTATCCCGCGGCCTAGGGTCCTACGAGCAGTACTTC
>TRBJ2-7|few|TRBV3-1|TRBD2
CASSRSGTISYEQYF
TGTGCCAGCAGCCGGTCCGGGACTATCTCCTACGAGCAGTACTTC
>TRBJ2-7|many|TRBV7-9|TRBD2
CASSTIPASGPYEQYF
TGTGCCAGCAGTACCATCCCCGCTAGCGGACCCTACGAGCAGTACTTC
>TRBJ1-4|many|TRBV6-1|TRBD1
CASKTGTANEKLFF
TGTGCCAGTAAGACCGGGACAGCTAATGAAAAACTGTTTTTT
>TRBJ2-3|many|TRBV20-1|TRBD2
CSARSSGSTDTQYF
TGCAGTGCCCGGTCTAGCGGGAGCACAGATACGCAGTATTTT
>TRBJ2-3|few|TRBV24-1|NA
CATSARTGDTQYF
TGTGCCACCAGTGCCCGGACGGGGGATACGCAGTATTTT
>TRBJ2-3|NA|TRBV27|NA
CASSIAQSTDTQYF
TGTGCCAGCAGTATAGCTCAGAGCACAGATACGCAGTATTTT
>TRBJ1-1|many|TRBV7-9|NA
CASSLDKNTEAFF
TGTGCCAGCAGCTTAGACAAGAACACTGAAGCTTTCTTT
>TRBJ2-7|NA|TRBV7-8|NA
CASRSRTANPHEQYF
TGTGCCAGCAGATCCCGGACCGCGAACCCCCACGAGCAGTACTTC
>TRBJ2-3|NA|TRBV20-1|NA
CSARGLNTQYF
TGCAGTGCTAGGGGGCTTAATACGCAGTATTTT
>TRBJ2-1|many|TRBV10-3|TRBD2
CAISGAGGRYNEQFF
TGTGCCATCAGTGGAGCGGGAGGCAGGTACAATGAGCAGTTCTTC
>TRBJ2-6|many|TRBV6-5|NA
CASSYDGGSGANVLTF
TGTGCCAGCAGTTACGATGGGGGATCTGGGGCCAACGTCCTGACTTTC
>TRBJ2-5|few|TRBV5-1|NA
CASSLVGTGETQYF
TGCGCCAGCAGCTTGGTTGGGACCGGAGAGACCCAGTACTTC
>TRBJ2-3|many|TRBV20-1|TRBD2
CSANIAGEGDTQYF
TGCAGTGCTAATATAGCGGGAGAGGGAGATACGCAGTATTTT
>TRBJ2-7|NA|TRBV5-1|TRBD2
CASSRETSGDYEQYF
TGCGCCAGCAGCCGGGAGACTAGCGGAGACTACGAGCAGTACTTC
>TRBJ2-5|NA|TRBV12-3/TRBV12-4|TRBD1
CASSLYTGGRETQYF
TGTGCCAGCAGTTTATACACAGGGGGGCGAGAGACCCAGTACTTC
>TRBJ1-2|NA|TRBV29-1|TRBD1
CSVDRGGARGGGYTF
TGCAGCGTTGATCGAGGGGGCGCACGGGGAGGGGGCTACACCTTC
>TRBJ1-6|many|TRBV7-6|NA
CASGVLPNSPLHF
TGTGCCTCAGGGGTGCTACCTAATTCACCCCTCCACTTT
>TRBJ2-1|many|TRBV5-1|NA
CASRLRATYSYNEQFF
TGCGCCAGCAGGTTACGAGCGACTTATAGCTACAATGAGCAGTTCTTC
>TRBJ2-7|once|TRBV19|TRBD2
CASKGLADSYEQYF
TGTGCCAGTAAGGGACTAGCGGACTCCTACGAGCAGTACTTC
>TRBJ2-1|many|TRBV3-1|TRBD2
CASSQIAGGAYNEQFF
TGTGCCAGCAGCCAGATAGCGGGAGGGGCCTACAATGAGCAGTTCTTC
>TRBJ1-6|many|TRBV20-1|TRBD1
CSARPGQGAPLHF
TGCAGTGCTAGACCCGGACAGGGTGCACCCCTCCACTTT
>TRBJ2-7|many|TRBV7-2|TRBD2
CASSPGLAGRGYF
TGTGCCAGCAGCCCGGGACTAGCGGGGCGTGGGTACTTC
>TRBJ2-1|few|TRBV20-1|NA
CSARAWDLSIRSISYNEQFF
TGCAGTGCTAGAGCCTGGGACCTTAGTATTCGGTCCATCTCCTACAATGAGCAGTTCTTC
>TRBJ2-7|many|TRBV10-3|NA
CATGPGAYEQYF
TGTGCCACCGGACCGGGAGCCTACGAGCAGTACTTC
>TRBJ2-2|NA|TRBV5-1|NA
CASSFLKWNTGELFF
TGCGCCAGCAGCTTTCTTAAGTGGAACACCGGGGAGCTGTTTTTT
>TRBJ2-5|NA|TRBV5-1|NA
CASSFPGRDQYF
TGCGCCAGCAGCTTTCCGGGACGGGACCAGTACTTC
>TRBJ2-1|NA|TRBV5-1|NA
CASSRDLGGGVMNEQFF
TGCGCCAGCAGCCGTGATCTAGGAGGGGGAGTGATGAATGAGCAGTTCTTC
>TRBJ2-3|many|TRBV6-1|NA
CASTQERGITDTQYF
TGTGCCAGCACCCAAGAAAGGGGGATCACAGATACGCAGTATTTT
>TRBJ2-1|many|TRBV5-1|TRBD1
CASSPGQGLSNEQFF
TGCGCCAGCAGCCCGGGACAGGGGCTGTCCAATGAGCAGTTCTTC
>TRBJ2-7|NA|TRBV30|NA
CAWGLATPDYEQYF
TGTGCCTGGGGTCTAGCGACCCCGGACTACGAGCAGTACTTC
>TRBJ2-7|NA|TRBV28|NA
CASSFVGSSYEQYF
TGTGCCAGCAGTTTTGTAGGGTCCTCCTACGAGCAGTACTTC
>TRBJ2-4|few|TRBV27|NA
CASTIRNIQYF
TGTGCCAGCACTATCCGAAACATTCAGTACTTC
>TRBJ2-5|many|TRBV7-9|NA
CASSLLGETQYF
TGCGCCAGCAGCTTGCTTGGTGAGACCCAGTACTTC
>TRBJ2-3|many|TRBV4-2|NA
CASSQHSSPSTDTQYF
TGTGCCAGCAGCCAACACAGTTCACCTAGCACAGATACGCAGTATTTT
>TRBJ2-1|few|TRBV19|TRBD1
CASSGQGGGLSYNEQFF
TGTGCCAGTAGTGGGCAAGGGGGCGGGCTCTCCTACAATGAGCAGTTCTTC
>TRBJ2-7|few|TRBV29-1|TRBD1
CSAPGQGHLEQYF
TGCAGCGCACCGGGACAGGGGCATCTCGAGCAGTACTTC
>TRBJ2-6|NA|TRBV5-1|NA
CASSLIVGDSGANVLTF
TGCGCCAGCAGCTTGATTGTGGGAGATTCTGGGGCCAACGTCCTGACTTTC
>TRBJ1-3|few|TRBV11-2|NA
CASSLFRQGAISGNTIYF
TGTGCCAGCAGCTTATTCCGGCAGGGCGCAATTTCTGGAAACACCATATATTTT
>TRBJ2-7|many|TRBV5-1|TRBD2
CASSLLPGLAGVFSFEQYF
TGCGCCAGCAGCTTACTACCGGGACTAGCGGGAGTTTTTTCTTTCGAGCAGTACTTC
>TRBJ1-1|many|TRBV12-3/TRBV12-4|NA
CACGITEAFF
TGTGCCTGCGGTATCACTGAAGCTTTCTTT
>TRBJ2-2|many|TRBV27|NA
CASSLGVAEYSQSGELFF
TGTGCCAGCAGTTTAGGGGTTGCTGAGTACTCCCAGAGCGGGGAGCTGTTTTTT
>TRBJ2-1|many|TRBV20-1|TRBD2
CSATSLAGLDDEQFF
TGCAGTGCTACAAGCCTAGCGGGATTGGACGATGAGCAGTTCTTC
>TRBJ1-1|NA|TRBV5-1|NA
CASSLRLLNTEAFF
TGCGCCAGCAGCTTGAGACTCCTCAACACTGAAGCTTTCTTT
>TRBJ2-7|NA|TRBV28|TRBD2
CASRPGLDFDEQYF
TGTGCCAGCAGACCGGGACTAGACTTCGACGAGCAGTACTTC
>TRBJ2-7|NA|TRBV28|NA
CASEETGSYEQYF
TGTGCCAGCGAAGAGACAGGATCCTACGAGCAGTACTTC
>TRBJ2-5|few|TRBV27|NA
CASSMSQGGTQYF
TGTGCCAGCAGTATGAGCCAGGGGGGGACCCAGTACTTC